This TCR beta chain is drawn from a study of cytomegalovirus exposure and HLA in healthy donors. Study conclusions and caveats: Analysis was carried out at a later point, and it linked a missense DCLRE1C variant to TCR beta V- and J-gene trimming.

Turning to this clone: Its target is not known.

The germline gives CDR1 MDHEN, CDR2 SYDVKM. After removal of 4 bases from V and 4 bases from J, the junction contained 8 bases not matched to a gene. This CDR3 region has 15 residues. The PCR used 60 Vbeta and 13 Jbeta primers. Some clones are missing from TCRdb's copy, which holds only in-frame ones; the method was immunoSEQ multiplex PCR. The repertoire has about 190,000 clones, around three quarters of them found once; the top ten carry around 1.6%. The chain links TRBV28 to TRBJ2-7; 9 positions match TRBD1. The sequencing input was PBMCs. The sequence derives from a woman aged 18-29 years in good health and CMV-seronegative. The DNA of the CDR3 is TGTGCCAGCAGTTCCGAGGGACAGGGTGCGTACGAGCAGTACTTC. This translates into CASSSEGQGAYEQYF.